Below are 17 T cell receptor beta chains sequenced from a single sample in a study of beta chain features in type 1 diabetes. Investigators reverse transcribed all isolated RNA, so they sequenced expressed TCRB transcripts. Here immunoSEQ multiplex PCR was the method, and the copy in TCRdb shows in-frame clones only, minus some. The table lists roughly 400,000 clones, approximately 15% of them singletons. The source material was naive CD4+ T cells from blood. The receptors here all came from a young man in good health.

The chain carries TRBV19 and TRBJ2-7, with TRBD2 matching 8 bases. The CDR3 totals 15 residues. With V trimmed by 1 base and J by 6 bases, 8 bases remained unmatched. CDR1 LNHDA and CDR2 SQIVND come from the germline V gene (reference sequence). In DNA, the CDR3 is TGTGCCAGTAGTATAGCGGGAGGGCTTATGAGCGAGCAGTACGTC. It yields the protein CASSIAGGLMSEQYV.

V is TRBV7-9 and J is TRBJ2-3; unclear D gene. The V end lost 0 bases, the J end lost 3 bases, and 7 bases lay between the germline ends. Germline-derived CDR1 and CDR2 are SEHNR and FQNEAQ (reference sequence). There are 14 residues in the CDR3. CDR3 protein: CASSLASPTDTQYF. The CDR3 nucleotides read TGTGCCAGCAGCTTAGCGTCCCCAACAGATACGCAGTATTTT.

This sequence joins TRBV2 and TRBJ2-5; a possible D gene is TRBD2 (5 bases). Germline CDR1 is SNHLY and CDR2 is FYNNEI. The V end lost 8 bases, the J end lost 1 base, and 17 bases lay between the germline ends. The CDR3 sequence is 15 residues long. The CDR3 region is CASCGRTSAQETQYF. Written as DNA, the CDR3 is TGTGCCAGCTGTGGCCGGACTTCCGCCCAAGAGACCCAGTACTTC.

This rearrangement joins TRBV6-5 to TRBJ1-1; the D gene is possibly TRBD1 (5 bases). This CDR3 has 15 residues. Germline V gene lookup returns CDR1 MNHEY and CDR2 SVGAGI. Trimming stripped 0 bases from V and 5 bases from J, with 13 bases between. The CDR3 nucleotides are TGTGCCAGCAGTTACTCGAATCAGGGTCTAACTGAAGCTTTCTTT. It yields the protein CASSYSNQGLTEAFF.

The chain carries TRBV7-2 and TRBJ2-3, with 7 bases fitting TRBD2. The CDR3 extends over 16 amino acids. CDR1 and CDR2 (germline): SGHTA, FQGNSA. The junction had 14 bases not matched to a gene; V was cut back by 5 bases and J by 6 bases. This CDR3 reads CASSRGPSSGLDTQYF. Written as DNA, the CDR3 is TGTGCCAGCAGCCGAGGGCCGTCTAGCGGTCTGGATACGCAGTATTTT.

There are a few counts of this clone. Other nucleotide sequences from this sample produce the same CDR3. This chain joins TRBV5-1 and TRBJ1-1; D is unresolved. From germline, CDR1 is SGHRS and CDR2 YFSETQ. This CDR3 spans 13 amino acids. V shed 0 bases and J shed 0 bases, with 3 bases lying between them. The CDR3 loop is CASSLGMNTEAFF. The CDR3 DNA reads as TGCGCCAGCAGCTTGGGGATGAACACTGAAGCTTTCTTT.

The chain is built from TRBV5-6 and TRBJ2-6; no clear D gene. Per germline, CDR1 SGHDT and CDR2 YYEEEE. The CDR3 totals 15 residues. Trimming shortened V by 4 bases and J by 8 bases, and 16 bases separated the two germline ends. The CDR3 coding sequence is TGTGCCAGCAGCCTGCAGGCCCCCCGGACCAACGTCCTGACTTTC. Protein sequence: CASSLQAPRTNVLTF.

J is TRBJ2-1 and V is TRBV30; no clear D gene. Germline V CDR1 and CDR2: GTSNPN, SVGIG (reference sequence). V lost 2 bases to trimming and J lost 12 bases, with 8 bases between them. The CDR3 spans 10 residues. The CDR3 nucleotides read TGTGCCTGGAGTATGACCGCGCAGTTCTTC. The encoded protein is CAWSMTAQFF.

A few counts support this clone. The V call is TRBV19, the J call TRBJ2-1, with D uncertain. The germline V and J ends were trimmed by 3 bases and 6 bases, with 18 bases remaining between them. This CDR3 region has 16 residues. Germline CDR1 is LNHDA and CDR2 is SQIVND (reference sequence). Written as DNA, the CDR3 is TGTGCCAGTAGTATTCAACGACGCGGAAGTTTCAATGAGCAGTTCTTC. Translated: CASSIQRRGSFNEQFF.

The J gene is TRBJ2-3, the V gene TRBV7-2; D possibly corresponds to TRBD2 (7 bases). The CDR3 runs 15 residues. The germline V and J ends were trimmed by 7 bases and 4 bases, with 18 bases remaining between them. Germline CDR1 and CDR2: SGHTA and FQGNSA. The CDR3 loop reads CASTDQGGGADTQYF. The CDR3 nucleotides read TGTGCCAGCACAGACCAAGGGGGAGGGGCAGATACGCAGTATTTT.

V gene TRBV7-2 combines with J gene TRBJ1-2; TRBD1 aligns across 9 bases. The CDR3 consists of 17 residues. V shed 4 bases and J 8 bases; nucleotides not matched to a gene: 17. Germline V CDR1 and CDR2: SGHTA, FQGNSA. The CDR3 sequence is CASSSTETSWTGEGYTF. DNA for the CDR3: TGTGCCAGCAGCTCAACCGAAACCAGTTGGACAGGGGAAGGCTACACCTTC.

The rearrangement uses TRBV12-2 and TRBJ2-7; the D call of TRBD2 is as the table states it, not checked on the DNA. TRBV12-2 is flagged as a pseudogene. The CDR3 runs to 12 residues. In DNA form, the CDR3 reads TGTGCAAGTCGCCCGCGAGGGCCCGAGCAGTACGTC. Amino acid sequence: CASRPRGPEQYV.

This chain uses TRBV6-5 with TRBJ1-1; unclear D gene. The CDR3 totals 11 residues. Trimming stripped 8 bases from V and 1 base from J, with 5 bases between. The germline CDR1 and CDR2 sequences are MNHEY and SVGAGI. The CDR3 here is CASLGNTEAFF. The CDR3 DNA sequence: TGTGCCAGCTTGGGGAACACTGAAGCTTTCTTT.

The V and J genes are TRBV19 and TRBJ2-3, with 7 bases aligning to TRBD2. Germline assignment: CDR1 LNHDA and CDR2 SQIVND (reference sequence). CDR3 size: 14 residues. V lost 5 bases and J lost 0; bases outside the gene matches: 2. CDR3 DNA sequence: TGTGCCAGTAGTGCTAGCGGAAGCACAGATACGCAGTATTTT. Its protein is CASSASGSTDTQYF. The entire variable domain, with the rest obtained from reference TRBV19 and TRBJ2-3, is as follows: DGGITQSPKYLFRKEGQNVTLSCEQNLNHDAMYWYRQDPGQGLRLIYYSQIVNDFQKGDIAEGYSVSREKKESFPLTVTSAQKNPTAFYLCASSASGSTDTQYFGPGTRLTVL.

This rearrangement joins TRBV5-8 to TRBJ2-3, with D perhaps being TRBD1 or TRBD2 (5 bases each). The ends were cut back, 4 bases at V and 5 bases at J, with 14 bases in the middle. CDR3 length: 14 residues. CDR1 and CDR2 from the germline V gene are SGHTS and YDEGEE. The DNA of the CDR3 is TGTGCCAGCAGCGTTGGGACCGCTAAAGATACGCAGTATTTT. It encodes CASSVGTAKDTQYF.

Only a few counts were recorded for this clone. This chain links TRBV28 with TRBJ2-5; TRBD2 matches at 9 bases. V shed 6 bases and J 5 bases; nucleotides not matched to a gene: 10. This CDR3 contains 15 residues. Germline V CDR1 and CDR2: MDHEN, SYDVKM. The CDR3 here is CASSRGLAGVETQYF. The CDR3, as DNA: TGTGCCAGCAGCCGTGGTTTAGCGGGAGTTGAGACCCAGTACTTC.

The rearrangement joins TRBV6-1 to TRBJ2-7, with D hard to call. The length of the CDR3 is 13 residues. The germline gives CDR1 MNHNS, CDR2 SASEGT. Trimming removed 9 bases from V and 4 bases from J, with 16 bases in between. This chain's CDR3 is CASSRSGRYEQYV. The CDR3 region has the DNA TGTGCCAGTTCCAGATCCGGGCGATACGAGCAGTACGTC.